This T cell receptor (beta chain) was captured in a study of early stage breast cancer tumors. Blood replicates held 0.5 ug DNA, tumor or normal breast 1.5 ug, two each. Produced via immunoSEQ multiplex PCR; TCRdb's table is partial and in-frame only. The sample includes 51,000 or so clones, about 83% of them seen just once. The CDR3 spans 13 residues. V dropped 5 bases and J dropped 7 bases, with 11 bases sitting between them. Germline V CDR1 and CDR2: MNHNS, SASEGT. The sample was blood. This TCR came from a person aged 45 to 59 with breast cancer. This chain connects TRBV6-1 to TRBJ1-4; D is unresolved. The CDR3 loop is CASSRELFEKLFF. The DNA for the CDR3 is TGTGCCAGCAGTCGGGAGTTGTTTGAAAAACTGTTTTTT.